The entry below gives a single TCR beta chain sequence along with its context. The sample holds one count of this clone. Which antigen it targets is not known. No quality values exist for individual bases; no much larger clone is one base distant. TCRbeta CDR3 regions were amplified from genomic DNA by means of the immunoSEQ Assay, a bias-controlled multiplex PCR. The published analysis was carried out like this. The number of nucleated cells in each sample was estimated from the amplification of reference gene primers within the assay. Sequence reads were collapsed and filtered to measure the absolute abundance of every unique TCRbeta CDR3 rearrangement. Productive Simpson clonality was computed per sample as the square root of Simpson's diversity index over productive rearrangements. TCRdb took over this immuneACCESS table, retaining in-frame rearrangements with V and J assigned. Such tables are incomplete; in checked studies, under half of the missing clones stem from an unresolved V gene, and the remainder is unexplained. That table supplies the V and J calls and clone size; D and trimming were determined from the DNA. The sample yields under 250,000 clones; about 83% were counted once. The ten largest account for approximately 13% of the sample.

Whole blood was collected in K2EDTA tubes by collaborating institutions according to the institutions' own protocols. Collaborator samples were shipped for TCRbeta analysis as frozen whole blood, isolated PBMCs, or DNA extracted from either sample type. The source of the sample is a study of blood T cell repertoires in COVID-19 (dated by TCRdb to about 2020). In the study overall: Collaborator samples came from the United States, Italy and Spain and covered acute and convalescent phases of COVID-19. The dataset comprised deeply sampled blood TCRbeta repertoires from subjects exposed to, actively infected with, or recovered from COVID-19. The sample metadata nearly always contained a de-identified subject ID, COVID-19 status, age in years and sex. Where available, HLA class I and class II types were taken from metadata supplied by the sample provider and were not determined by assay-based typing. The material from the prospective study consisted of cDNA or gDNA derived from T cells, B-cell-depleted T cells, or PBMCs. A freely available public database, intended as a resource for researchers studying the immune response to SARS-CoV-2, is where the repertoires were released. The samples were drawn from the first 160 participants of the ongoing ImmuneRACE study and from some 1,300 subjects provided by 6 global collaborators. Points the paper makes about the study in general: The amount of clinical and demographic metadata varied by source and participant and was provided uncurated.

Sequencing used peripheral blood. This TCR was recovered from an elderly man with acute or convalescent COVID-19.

CDR3 protein: CSVARGSGQPQHF. The DNA sequence reads TGCAGCGTTGCGAGGGGGAGTGGGCAGCCCCAGCATTTT. The chain is made from TRBV29-1 and TRBJ1-5; the D region possibly corresponds to TRBD1 (6 bases align). CDR1 and CDR2, per the germline V gene, are SQVTM and ANQGSEA. V drops 4 bases and J drops 7 bases, leaving 14 bases in between. The CDR3 covers 13 residues, taking in both the cysteine and the phenylalanine. The retained sequence is limited to the CDR3, 39 bases, with the frame set at the first base.